Listed below are T cell receptor beta chains from one sample, sequenced in a study of shared clonotypes between healthy human individuals. The table came from immunoSEQ multiplex PCR; TCRdb's copy has only in-frame clones and leaves some out. The sample yields 2.3 million or so clones, 90% to 95% seen once. Sequenced: naive CD4+ T cells from PBMCs. The source of these receptors is a man younger than 35 in good health. Some clones in this sample may be carry-over from other donors' samples. Each CDR3 is given with its conserved first and last residue. A D gene is named only where the DNA matches it firmly. The size entry is marked missing in some rows and otherwise reads once, few, many or a size class.

clone size	V gene	J gene	D gene	CDR3 protein	CDR3 DNA
.	TRBV7-9	TRBJ1-1	.	CASEAWGRSEAFF	TGTGCCAGCGAGGCTTGGGGGAGGTCTGAAGCTTTCTTT
.	TRBV2	TRBJ2-1	TRBD2	CASKGLAGGPFEQFF	TGTGCCAGCAAGGGACTAGCGGGAGGGCCCTTTGAGCAGTTCTTC
.	TRBV5-1	TRBJ2-2	.	CASSLRVVTGELFF	TGCGCCAGCAGCCTCCGCGTGGTCACCGGGGAGCTGTTTTTT
.	TRBV4-1	TRBJ2-7	.	CASSQGYRASRSYEQYF	TGCGCCAGCAGCCAAGGTTACAGGGCGTCCCGCTCCTACGAGCAGTACTTC
.	TRBV6-5	TRBJ1-2	.	CASSYRGSDLGGYTF	TGTGCCAGCAGTTACAGAGGGTCGGACTTGGGTGGCTACACCTTC
.	TRBV29-1	TRBJ1-1	TRBD1	CSGRTGDTEAFF	TGCAGCGGAAGGACAGGGGACACTGAAGCTTTCTTT
.	TRBV5-4	TRBJ2-3	TRBD1	CASSTRTGADTQYF	TGTGCCAGCAGCACTCGGACAGGGGCAGATACGCAGTATTTT
.	TRBV28	TRBJ2-4	TRBD1	CASSPPGQGSKNIQYF	TGTGCCAGCAGTCCCCCGGGACAGGGTTCCAAAAACATTCAGTACTTC
.	TRBV6-6	TRBJ2-2	.	CASSYGRPNTGELFF	TGTGCCAGCAGTTATGGACGGCCGAACACCGGGGAGCTGTTTTTT
once	TRBV7-9	TRBJ2-7	.	CASSRQNGAQPYEQYF	TGTGCCAGCAGCCGGCAAAACGGGGCACAGCCCTACGAGCAGTACTTC
.	TRBV15	TRBJ2-7	TRBD1	CATSREGQGYEQYF	TGTGCCACCAGCAGAGAGGGACAGGGGTACGAGCAGTACTTC
.	TRBV7-3	TRBJ2-3	.	CASSSQTDWGTDTQYF	TGTGCCAGCAGCTCACAGACGGACTGGGGGACAGATACGCAGTATTTT
.	TRBV20-1	TRBJ1-1	.	CSGTWGFEAFF	TGCAGTGGGACGTGGGGGTTTGAAGCTTTCTTT
.	TRBV4-1	TRBJ2-7	TRBD2	CASSQGPLLSSGSYEQYF	TGCGCCAGCAGCCAAGGCCCCCTTTTGAGTAGCGGGAGCTACGAGCAGTACTTC
.	TRBV5-1	TRBJ1-2	.	CASSPRGGDYGYTF	TGCGCCAGCAGCCCCCGGGGGGGCGACTATGGCTACACCTTC
.	TRBV9	TRBJ2-7	TRBD2	CASSPRDYSYEQYF	TGTGCCAGCAGCCCACGGGACTACTCCTACGAGCAGTACTTC
once	TRBV18	TRBJ2-7	.	CASSPYGGPTYEQYF	TGTGCCAGCTCCCCTTATGGGGGGCCAACCTACGAGCAGTACTTC
.	TRBV6-1	TRBJ1-1	.	CAGRTAPLSNAEAFF	TGTGCCGGCCGGACAGCCCCATTGTCGAACGCTGAAGCTTTCTTT
.	TRBV4-3	TRBJ2-2	TRBD2	CASSPGLAGPGELFF	TGCGCCAGCAGCCCCGGACTAGCGGGCCCCGGGGAGCTGTTTTTT
.	TRBV27	TRBJ2-5	TRBD2	CASRPTSGQETQYF	TGTGCCAGCAGGCCTACTAGCGGACAAGAGACCCAGTACTTC
.	TRBV6-5	TRBJ2-3	.	CASSQDGGLADTQYF	TGTGCCAGCAGCCAGGACGGAGGACTCGCAGATACGCAGTATTTT
.	TRBV6-4	TRBJ2-3	.	CASSGNGDTQYF	TGTGCCAGCAGTGGTAATGGGGATACGCAGTATTTT
.	TRBV28	TRBJ1-2	.	CASIRTGGLYGYTF	TGTGCCAGCATACGGACGGGGGGTCTCTATGGCTACACCTTC
.	TRBV5-1	TRBJ2-7	TRBD2	CASSSSGRASYEQYF	TGCGCCAGCAGCTCGAGCGGGAGGGCCTCCTACGAGCAGTACTTC
.	TRBV18	TRBJ2-5	.	CASSRNDGVLETQYF	TGTGCCAGCTCACGAAACGATGGGGTGTTGGAGACCCAGTACTTC
.	TRBV5-1	TRBJ2-1	TRBD2	CASSGLAGGGEQFF	TGCGCCAGCAGCGGGCTAGCGGGAGGCGGAGAGCAGTTCTTC
.	TRBV19	TRBJ2-3	.	CASSLPGADTQYF	TGTGCCAGTAGTCTCCCAGGTGCAGATACGCAGTATTTT
.	TRBV7-3	TRBJ2-3	TRBD2	CASSLSSGRADTQYF	TGTGCCAGCAGCTTATCGAGCGGGAGGGCCGATACGCAGTATTTT
.	TRBV4-3	TRBJ2-1	.	CASSQSGSSYNEQFF	TGCGCCAGCAGCCAAAGCGGAAGCTCCTACAATGAGCAGTTCTTC
.	TRBV2	TRBJ1-2	.	CASSERGVLGYTF	TGTGCCAGCAGTGAGCGGGGAGTCTTAGGCTACACCTTC
.	TRBV4-1	TRBJ2-3	.	CASSPTGLSTDTQYF	TGCGCCAGCAGCCCTACAGGGTTGAGTACAGATACGCAGTATTTT
.	TRBV28	TRBJ2-4	TRBD1	CASRTNRDRNIQYF	TGTGCCAGCAGGACGAACCGGGACAGAAACATTCAGTACTTC